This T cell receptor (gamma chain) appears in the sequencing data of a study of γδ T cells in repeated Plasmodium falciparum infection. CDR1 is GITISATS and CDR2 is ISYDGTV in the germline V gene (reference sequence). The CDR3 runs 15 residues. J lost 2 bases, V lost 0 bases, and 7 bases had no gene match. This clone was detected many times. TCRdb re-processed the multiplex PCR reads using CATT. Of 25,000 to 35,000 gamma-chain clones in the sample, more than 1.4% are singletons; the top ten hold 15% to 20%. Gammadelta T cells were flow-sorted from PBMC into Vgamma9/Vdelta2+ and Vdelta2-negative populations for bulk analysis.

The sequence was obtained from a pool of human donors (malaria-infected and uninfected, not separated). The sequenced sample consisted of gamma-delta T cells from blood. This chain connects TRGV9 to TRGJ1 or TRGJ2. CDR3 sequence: CALWEVQRDYYKKLF. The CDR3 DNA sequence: TGTGCCTTGTGGGAGGTGCAAAGAGATTATTATAAGAAACTCTTT.